These 13 T cell receptor beta chains were sequenced from one sample in a study of blood T cell repertoires in COVID-19 (dated by TCRdb to about 2020). The library was prepared using the immunoSEQ multiplex PCR assay. The source is immuneACCESS, and TCRdb retained only in-frame sequences with V and J called. Part of the clones is not carried over; for the studies checked, unresolved V genes explain less than half of this, and the remainder is unexplained. The sample includes 250,000 to 300,000 clones, with about 93% observed a single time. 0.9% to 1.2% of the sample rests with the top ten. The sample was PBMCs or T cells enriched from blood (not recorded which). Every receptor here comes from a woman aged 30 to 39 who had recovered from COVID-19.

The chain recombines TRBV28 with TRBJ2-7; 7 nucleotides align to TRBD2. The V gene's germline CDR1 is MDHEN and CDR2 SYDVKM. Trimming took 2 bases from V and 3 from J; bases not matched to a gene: 7. The CDR3 is 15 residues long. The CDR3 region is CASSLPGEGYYEQYF. The DNA for the CDR3 is TGTGCCAGCAGTTTACCGGGGGAGGGCTACTACGAGCAGTACTTC.

The chain uses TRBV27 and TRBJ2-7; D might be TRBD2 (6 bases). CDR1 and CDR2 from the germline V gene are MNHEY and SMNVEV (reference sequence). V gave up 6 bases and J gave up 3 bases, with 15 bases separating them. There are 14 residues in the CDR3. The CDR3 region has the DNA TGTGCCAGCAGGGACATCGGGAGAAACTACGAGCAGTACTTC. Translated, it gives CASRDIGRNYEQYF.

Here the CDR3 reads CASSFPGQGAIGTDTQYF. CDR3 DNA sequence: TGTGCCAGCAGCTTCCCGGGACAGGGGGCTATTGGTACAGATACGCAGTATTTT. The genes are TRBV7-9 and TRBJ2-3; 12 bases are a match to TRBD1. The trim removed 3 bases at V and 3 bases at J, leaving 10 bases unmatched. CDR1 SEHNR and CDR2 FQNEAQ come from the germline V gene (reference sequence). The CDR3 has 18 amino acids. The full variable domain, rest sourced from reference TRBV7-9 and TRBJ2-3, is DTGVSQNPRHKITKRGQNVTFRCDPISEHNRLYWYRQTLGQGPEFLTYFQNEAQLEKSRLLSDRFSAERPKGSFSTLEIQRTEQGDSAMYLCASSFPGQGAIGTDTQYFGPGTRLTVL.

The CDR3 region has the DNA TGTGCCAGCAGTCGGACTAGCGGGAGTTCTGGGCAATACGAGCAGTACTTC. Its protein product is CASSRTSGSSGQYEQYF. The chain links TRBV6-6 to TRBJ2-7; the match to TRBD2 covers 13 bases. Looked up from germline, CDR1 is MNHNY and CDR2 is SVGAGI (reference sequence). Trimming at V came to 5 bases and at J to 4 bases, leaving 11 bases not matched to a gene. The CDR3 runs to 17 residues.

V usage is TRBV5-4 and J usage is TRBJ2-7; 8 bases align to TRBD1. V lost 3 bases, J lost 3 bases, and 2 bases stayed unmatched. The V gene's germline CDR1 is SGHNT and CDR2 YYREEE (reference sequence). CDR3 length: 13 residues. The CDR3 region is CASSWDRHYEQYF. The CDR3 coding sequence is TGTGCCAGCAGCTGGGACAGGCACTACGAGCAGTACTTC.

The rearrangement uses TRBV19 and TRBJ2-1; TRBD1 aligns across 7 bases. Germline lookup yields CDR1 LNHDA and CDR2 SQIVND (reference sequence). The CDR3 extends over 14 amino acids. With 11 bases clipped from V and 0 bases from J, the junction kept 7 bases outside the gene matches. In DNA, the CDR3 is TGTGCCGCAAACAGGGGCGCCTCCTACAATGAGCAGTTCTTC. Encoded protein: CAANRGASYNEQFF.

This chain uses TRBV11-2 with TRBJ2-7, with D possibly matching TRBD1 (5 bases). CDR1 SGHAT and CDR2 FQNNGV come from the germline V gene. Trimming stripped 5 bases from V and 0 bases from J, with 14 bases between. This CDR3 comprises 15 residues. The chain's CDR3 is CASSLRQFGSYEQYF. In nucleotides, the CDR3 is TGTGCCAGCAGCCTTAGACAGTTCGGCTCCTACGAGCAGTACTTC.

J is TRBJ2-7 and V is TRBV6-2 or TRBV6-3; TRBD1 matches 7 bases. This CDR3 is built from 15 residues. Germline V gene lookup returns CDR1 MNHEY and CDR2 SVGEGT. V shed 4 bases, J shed 2 bases, and the junction held 8 bases outside the gene matches. For the CDR3, the DNA is TGTGCCAGCAGTTCCCCCCGGGACAGAGCCTACGAGCAGTACTTC. Its translation is CASSSPRDRAYEQYF.

V and J are TRBV4-1 and TRBJ1-1, with a tentative D call TRBD1 (5 bases). Per the germline V gene, CDR1 is MGHRA and CDR2 is YSYEKL. The length of the CDR3 is 13 residues. Trimming cost V 1 base and J 6 bases, with 9 bases left between them. The CDR3 here is CASSQGLGPEAFF. The CDR3 nucleotides are TGCGCCAGCAGCCAAGGTTTGGGGCCTGAAGCTTTCTTT.

The genes are TRBV24-1 and TRBJ1-4; 10 bases agree with TRBD1. Per germline, CDR1 KGHDR and CDR2 SFDVKD. The CDR3 runs 17 residues. V lost 3 bases to trimming and J lost 2 bases; unmatched junction nucleotides: 5. In DNA form, the CDR3 reads TGTGCCACCAGTGATCCTGGGACAGGGGCCACTAATGAAAAACTGTTTTTT. This encodes CATSDPGTGATNEKLFF.

This chain joins TRBV30 and TRBJ2-1, with 12 bases aligning to TRBD2. This CDR3 comprises 15 residues. Germline CDR1 reads GTSNPN; CDR2 reads SVGIG (reference sequence). CDR3 region: CVFPPTSGGYNEQFF. The DNA for the CDR3 is TGTGTCTTCCCACCAACTAGCGGGGGGTACAATGAGCAGTTCTTC.

The rearrangement joins TRBV21-1 to TRBJ1-1; whether TRBD1, the table's D call, matches the DNA was not checked. TRBV21-1 corresponds to a pseudogene. This CDR3 spans 14 amino acids. CDR3 residues: CASSKMGPPREAFF. The CDR3 DNA reads TGTGCCAGCAGCAAAATGGGGCCCCCGAGGGAAGCTTTCTTT.

The V call is TRBV2, the J call TRBJ1-4, with 8 bases matching TRBD1. CDR1 and CDR2 (germline): SNHLY, FYNNEI. The CDR3 is 15 amino acids. The trim removed 5 bases at V and 7 bases at J, leaving 9 bases unmatched. CDR3 in DNA: TGTGCCAGCAGTTTATCCGGGACAGGAGGTGAAAAACTGTTTTTT. Amino acid sequence: CASSLSGTGGEKLFF.